Ten or more counts support the clone carrying this T cell receptor beta chain. This specimen comes from a study of early T cells in non-severe SARS-CoV-2 infection. TCRdb itself ran the 5' RACE reads through MiXCR, one entry per CDR3 protein. The sample shows 55,000 to 80,000 distinct CDR3 sequences, about an eighth of them seen only once. CDR3 length: 15 residues. V shed 6 bases and J 5 bases; nucleotides not matched to a gene: 12. CDR1 is MNHNY, CDR2 SVGAGI, per germline (reference sequence). The sequence was obtained from an adult who was a healthcare worker with PCR-confirmed SARS-CoV-2 infection or an uninfected control (not recorded which). The chain joins TRBV6-6 to TRBJ2-5, with TRBD1 identical over 7 bases. Sequenced input: whole blood. CDR3 in DNA: TGTGCCAGCAGAAGTGAGAGGGGGCGACAGGAGACCCAGTACTTC. Its translation is CASRSERGRQETQYF.